The rows below give T cell receptor beta chains drawn from one sample of a study of cytomegalovirus exposure and HLA in healthy donors. TCRdb keeps only in-frame clones here, not all; method: immunoSEQ multiplex PCR. The sample holds about 240,000 clones, around 86% seen once. Sequences were obtained from PBMCs. These receptors were obtained from a woman under 40 in good health and CMV-seropositive. Each CDR3 is given with its conserved first and last residue. A D gene is named only where the DNA matches it firmly. Clone size, where shown, is once, few, many, or a class for clones that have expanded.

TRBV27	TRBJ2-2	.	15	.	CASSPRLINTGELFF	TGTGCCAGCAGTCCCCGACTGATAAACACCGGGGAGCTGTTTTTT
TRBV27	TRBJ1-2	.	13	.	CASSLNQGSGYTF	TGTGCCAGCAGTTTGAATCAGGGAAGCGGCTACACCTTC
TRBV27	TRBJ1-3	.	14	TRBD1	CASSPWTGADTIYF	TGTGCCAGCAGTCCATGGACAGGGGCGGACACCATATATTTT
TRBV2	TRBJ2-7	.	12	.	CASRAGTFEKYF	TGTGCCAGCAGGGCAGGTACCTTTGAAAAGTACTTC
TRBV25-1	TRBJ1-4	.	15	.	CASSEYFGGGEKLFF	TGTGCCAGCAGTGAATATTTTGGGGGGGGAGAAAAACTGTTTTTT
TRBV27	TRBJ2-7	.	15	TRBD2	CASSLSGLAGDEQYF	TGTGCCAGCAGTTTATCCGGGCTAGCGGGAGACGAGCAGTACTTC
TRBV6-1	TRBJ1-3	.	15	.	CASSQAEGSGNTIYF	TGTGCCAGCAGCCAAGCAGAGGGCTCTGGAAACACCATATATTTT
TRBV19	TRBJ1-1	.	18	TRBD1	CASSGTGGLWNELTEAFF	TGTGCCAGTAGTGGGACAGGGGGTCTGTGGAACGAGTTAACTGAAGCTTTCTTT
TRBV15	TRBJ2-7	few	13	.	CATSRDRGYEQYF	TGTGCCACCAGCAGAGATCGCGGCTACGAGCAGTACTTC
TRBV28	TRBJ1-1	.	13	.	CATLGVENTEAFF	TGTGCCACCCTAGGGGTCGAGAACACTGAAGCTTTCTTT
TRBV6-1	TRBJ2-3	.	15	TRBD2	CASSDRGLRGDTQYF	TGTGCCAGCAGTGACCGGGGACTGCGGGGGGATACGCAGTATTTT
TRBV11-3	TRBJ2-3	once	17	.	CASSLGGAGPSTDTQYF	TGTGCCAGCAGCTTAGGGGGTGCGGGACCTAGCACAGATACGCAGTATTTT
TRBV7-6	TRBJ1-2	.	14	.	CASSLANSGEGYTF	TGTGCCAGCAGCTTAGCGAATTCAGGGGAGGGCTACACCTTC
TRBV28	TRBJ2-3	.	17	.	CASSFTYGDRNTDTQYF	TGTGCCAGCAGTTTTACATATGGCGACAGAAACACAGATACGCAGTATTTT
TRBV28	TRBJ1-4	.	12	.	CASVSQEEKLFF	TGTGCCAGCGTCAGTCAGGAAGAAAAACTGTTTTTT
TRBV25-1	TRBJ2-7	.	15	TRBD1	CASSERGQGFGEQYF	TGTGCCAGCAGTGAAAGGGGACAGGGATTTGGCGAGCAGTACTTC
TRBV7-6	TRBJ2-1	.	20	TRBD2	CASSLVTLRGLATPLNEQFF	TGTGCCAGCAGCTTAGTTACACTCCGAGGACTAGCTACCCCCCTCAATGAGCAGTTCTTC
TRBV10-2	TRBJ2-3	few	13	.	CASRTGLSDTQYF	TGCGCCAGCAGGACGGGACTCTCGGATACGCAGTATTTT
TRBV14	TRBJ2-5	.	14	TRBD1	CASSPDRGKQTQYF	TGTGCCAGCAGCCCGGACAGGGGGAAGCAGACCCAGTACTTC
TRBV9	TRBJ1-1	.	15	.	CASSPSVRANTEAFF	TGTGCCAGCAGCCCGTCGGTGAGGGCAAACACTGAAGCTTTCTTT
TRBV5-4	TRBJ2-2	few	14	.	CASSLGLNTGELFF	TGTGCCAGCAGCTTGGGTCTTAACACCGGGGAGCTGTTTTTT
TRBV5-1	TRBJ1-2	.	16	TRBD1	CASSLVGTGGTEGYTF	TGCGCCAGCAGCTTGGTGGGGACAGGGGGAACGGAAGGCTACACCTTC
TRBV28	TRBJ2-7	.	15	.	CASSPPTGKGYEQYF	TGTGCCAGCAGCCCCCCCACAGGAAAGGGATACGAGCAGTACTTC
TRBV6-5	TRBJ1-1	.	14	.	CASSFAGSNTEAFF	TGTGCCAGCAGTTTCGCAGGGTCGAACACTGAAGCTTTCTTT
TRBV5-1	TRBJ1-2	.	15	TRBD1	CASSFRTGTVYGYTF	TGCGCCAGCAGCTTCCGAACCGGGACAGTCTATGGCTACACCTTC
TRBV5-1	TRBJ2-7	many	14	TRBD1	CASSFTGQVDEQYF	TGCGCCAGCAGCTTTACGGGACAGGTGGACGAGCAGTACTTC
TRBV2	TRBJ1-1	.	15	.	CASSSQQGVRTEAFF	TGTGCCAGCAGCAGCCAACAGGGAGTGAGGACTGAAGCTTTCTTT
TRBV11-2	TRBJ2-1	.	15	TRBD2	CASSFRGTSYNEQFF	TGTGCCAGCAGCTTTAGGGGGACTAGCTACAATGAGCAGTTCTTC
TRBV5-4	TRBJ2-7	.	14	TRBD2	CASSWTSGSDEQYF	TGTGCCAGCAGCTGGACTAGCGGGAGCGACGAGCAGTACTTC
TRBV19	TRBJ2-1	few	19	TRBD1	CASTPRGQGAASSYNEQFF	TGTGCCAGTACCCCCCGGGGACAGGGGGCTGCGAGCTCCTACAATGAGCAGTTCTTC
TRBV30	TRBJ2-7	.	14	.	CALDGLHTSYEQYF	TGTGCCCTCGACGGACTCCATACCTCCTACGAGCAGTACTTC
TRBV27	TRBJ2-7	.	17	TRBD1	CASSPARDRGPTYEQYF	TGTGCCAGCAGTCCTGCCCGGGACAGGGGCCCAACCTACGAGCAGTACTTC
TRBV25-1	TRBJ2-1	.	14	TRBD2	CASSRTSEYNEQFF	TGTGCCAGCAGTAGGACTAGCGAATACAATGAGCAGTTCTTC
TRBV7-3	TRBJ2-7	.	15	.	CASSLSGEGGYEQYF	TGTGCCAGCAGCTTAAGCGGGGAGGGGGGCTACGAGCAGTACTTC
TRBV7-6	TRBJ1-4	.	14	.	CASSHRDIYEKLFF	TGTGCCAGCAGCCACCGGGACATCTATGAAAAACTGTTTTTT
TRBV5-1	TRBJ2-3	few	16	TRBD2	CASSLAASGRPDTQYF	TGCGCCAGCAGCTTGGCCGCTAGCGGGAGACCAGATACGCAGTATTTT
TRBV19	TRBJ2-1	once	17	TRBD2	CASRGGPGTSVLNEQFF	TGTGCCAGTAGAGGCGGACCCGGGACTAGCGTACTAAATGAGCAGTTCTTC
TRBV6-1	TRBJ2-7	.	13	.	CASRKPTGYEQYF	TGTGCCAGCAGGAAACCTACAGGGTACGAGCAGTACTTC
TRBV27	TRBJ2-1	.	16	TRBD2	CASSLGLANHYNEQFF	TGTGCCAGCAGTTTGGGACTAGCCAATCACTACAATGAGCAGTTCTTC
TRBV29-1	TRBJ1-2	.	14	.	CSVEEMTSRGGYTF	TGCAGCGTTGAAGAAATGACATCTCGAGGGGGCTACACCTTC
TRBV5-1	TRBJ2-1	.	16	TRBD2	CASSLKAAGGGNEQFF	TGCGCCAGCAGCTTGAAGGCAGCGGGAGGAGGTAATGAGCAGTTCTTC
TRBV27	TRBJ2-1	.	13	.	CASSFYGYNEQFF	TGTGCCAGCAGTTTTTACGGCTACAATGAGCAGTTCTTC
TRBV29-1	TRBJ2-1	.	15	TRBD2	CSVDPGTSSYNEQFF	TGCAGCGTTGACCCCGGGACTAGCTCCTACAATGAGCAGTTCTTC
TRBV6-5	TRBJ2-5	.	16	TRBD2	CASSYSTSGTSETQYF	TGTGCCAGCAGTTACTCGACTAGCGGGACCTCGGAGACCCAGTACTTC
TRBV7-2	TRBJ1-3	.	16	.	CASSFGPIESGNTIYF	TGTGCCAGCAGCTTCGGTCCCATTGAATCTGGAAACACCATATATTTT
TRBV27	TRBJ2-7	few	14	TRBD1	CASSSGQGSYEQYF	TGTGCCAGCAGTTCGGGACAGGGCTCCTACGAGCAGTACTTC
TRBV29-1	TRBJ2-3	.	11	.	CSDQSTDTQYF	TGCAGCGACCAGAGCACAGATACGCAGTATTTT
TRBV28	TRBJ2-1	.	17	TRBD2	CASSSITSGSRGGQQFF	TGTGCCAGCAGTTCCATAACTAGCGGGAGTCGAGGGGGGCAGCAGTTCTTC
TRBV27	TRBJ2-2	.	17	TRBD1	CASSLRQGQGYTGELFF	TGTGCCAGCAGTCTCCGCCAGGGACAGGGGTACACCGGGGAGCTGTTTTTT
TRBV28	TRBJ1-2	.	17	TRBD1	CASSSHPGQGANYGYTF	TGTGCCAGCAGTTCACATCCGGGACAGGGCGCTAACTATGGCTACACCTTC
TRBV9	TRBJ1-1	.	14	.	CASSVVAGNTEAFF	TGTGCCAGCAGCGTAGTGGCGGGGAACACTGAAGCTTTCTTT